One and the same sample provided the 13 T cell receptor beta chains below, sequenced in a study of T cell responses to AZD1222 COVID-19 vaccine. Sequencing was performed with immunoSEQ multiplex PCR; in TCRdb, only in-frame clones are kept and a portion is missing. The sample has 200,000 to 250,000 clones; 93% are singletons. This sample comprised peripheral blood, obtained on day 0 of MenACWY control vaccination. These receptors were taken from an adult in good health.

J is TRBJ1-2 and V is TRBV7-2, with 9 bases aligning to TRBD1. From germline, CDR1 is SGHTA and CDR2 FQGNSA. Trimming took 5 bases from V and 8 from J; bases not matched to a gene: 12. This CDR3 is 15 amino acids long. The CDR3 sequence: CASSPTAGQGNGYTF. In nucleotides, the CDR3 is TGTGCCAGCAGCCCGACCGCGGGACAGGGCAACGGCTACACCTTC.

The V call is TRBV19, the J call TRBJ1-1; tentatively, D is TRBD1 (5 bases). This CDR3 has 13 residues. V was trimmed by 6 bases and J by 8 bases, leaving 16 bases between them. The germline gives CDR1 LNHDA, CDR2 SQIVND (reference sequence). The CDR3 region has the DNA TGTGCCAGTAGGGCCTCAGGGTATGGGGAAGCTTTCTTT. This codes for CASRASGYGEAFF.

The rearrangement links TRBV7-9 to TRBJ1-1; D ambiguous. This CDR3 is built from 17 residues. Germline V lookup: CDR1 SEHNR, CDR2 FQNEAQ (reference sequence). V was cut by 5 bases and J by 7 bases, with 26 bases left in between. The CDR3 DNA follows: TGTGCCAGCAGCACCGCGGTAGGGTCCCCCCGGGTTAGTGAAGCTTTCTTT. Its translation: CASSTAVGSPRVSEAFF.

This sequence joins TRBV5-4 and TRBJ2-1; 8 nucleotides agree with TRBD2. Trimming removed 4 bases from V and 7 bases from J; junction bases left unmatched: 13. The CDR3 runs 16 residues. From germline, CDR1 is SGHNT and CDR2 YYREEE (reference sequence). The CDR3 DNA follows: TGTGCCAGCAGCCCACCCCCGGGGGGGAGTTCTAATGAGCAGTTCTTC. Translation gives CASSPPPGGSSNEQFF.

The CDR3 here is CASSQGQEDTIYF. The DNA for the CDR3 is TGCGCCAGCAGCCAGGGACAGGAGGACACCATATATTTT. The V call is TRBV5-1, the J call TRBJ1-3, with 8 bases that match TRBD1. Germline values: CDR1 SGHRS, CDR2 YFSETQ. This CDR3 comprises 13 residues. The V segment lost 4 bases and the J segment 8 bases; nucleotides outside the gene matches: 5.

V is TRBV27 and J is TRBJ1-5; the D gene is possibly TRBD1 (5 bases). The germline V gene has CDR1 MNHEY and CDR2 SMNVEV (reference sequence). Trimming took 5 bases from V and 10 from J, leaving 18 bases between them. CDR3 length equals 14 residues. CDR3 nucleotide sequence: TGTGCCAGCAGTACTTTCGGGGCACTTCAACCCCAGCATTTT. Protein: CASSTFGALQPQHF.

V and J are TRBV30 and TRBJ2-5; a weak D match, TRBD1 (6 bases). There are 17 residues in the CDR3. Germline V gene data show CDR1 as GTSNPN and CDR2 as SVGIG (reference sequence). The V gene lost 2 bases and the J gene lost 1 base, with 20 bases spanning the gap. The chain's CDR3 is CAWSPLQGHGPQETQYF. The CDR3 bases are TGTGCCTGGAGTCCCCTACAGGGTCACGGTCCCCAAGAGACCCAGTACTTC.

The V gene is TRBV6-1, the J gene TRBJ1-3, with 7 nucleotides matching TRBD1. Germline V lookup: CDR1 MNHNS, CDR2 SASEGT. The trim removed 3 bases at V and 0 bases at J, leaving 2 bases unmatched. The CDR3 extends over 15 amino acids. The CDR3 nucleotides are TGTGCCAGCAGTGAGGGACAGCCCTCTGGAAACACCATATATTTT. Its translation: CASSEGQPSGNTIYF.

This rearrangement joins TRBV28 to TRBJ2-5; 9 bases align to TRBD2. The CDR3 extends over 15 amino acids. Trimming cost V 6 bases and J 5 bases; bases outside gene matches: 10. CDR1 and CDR2 from the germline V gene are MDHEN and SYDVKM. The CDR3 spells CASSRSSGVWETQYF. The CDR3 bases are TGTGCCAGCAGCAGATCTAGCGGGGTCTGGGAGACCCAGTACTTC.

The chain links TRBV3-1 (or the pseudogene TRBV3-2) to TRBJ2-5; TRBD2 aligns across 7 bases. This CDR3 spans 14 amino acids. Germline V gene lookup returns CDR1 LGHDT and CDR2 YNNKEL (reference sequence). After removal of 2 bases from V and 3 bases from J, the junction contained 3 bases not matched to a gene. CDR3 nucleotide sequence: TGTGCCAGCAGCCAAATGCGGGGGAAAGAGACCCAGTACTTC. This codes for CASSQMRGKETQYF.

The J gene is TRBJ1-1, the V gene TRBV5-6, with D possibly matching TRBD1 (5 bases). This CDR3 spans 13 amino acids. Looked up from germline, CDR1 is SGHDT and CDR2 is YYEEEE. Trimming cost V 3 bases and J 2 bases, with 8 bases left between them. The CDR3 region is CASSWGDNTEAFF. The CDR3 nucleotides read TGTGCCAGCAGCTGGGGGGACAACACTGAAGCTTTCTTT.

The chain recombines TRBV4-3 with TRBJ1-4; tentative D call: TRBD1 (5 bases). This CDR3 comprises 13 residues. Germline V gene data show CDR1 as LGHNA and CDR2 as YSLEER. V lost 0 bases and J 8 bases, leaving 7 bases between the germline ends. CDR3 protein: CASSQDRAEKLFF. The CDR3 DNA is TGCGCCAGCAGCCAAGACAGGGCGGAAAAACTGTTTTTT.

The CDR3 is CASSAGAAENTEAFF. The CDR3 bases are TGTGCCAGCAGCGCGGGGGCGGCGGAAAACACTGAAGCTTTCTTT. The gene calls are TRBV9 and TRBJ1-1; possible D gene TRBD1, 6 bases. CDR1 is SGDLS, CDR2 YYNGEE, per germline. The CDR3 runs 15 residues. V was trimmed by 3 bases and J by 2 bases, leaving 14 bases between them.